This TCR beta chain originates from a study of Graves' ophthalmopathy and Graves' hyperthyroidism. General study findings and limits: Sensitivity of around 64% and specificity of 72% to 85% were achieved by the model that predicted ophthalmopathy progression. Ophthalmopathy versus stable hyperthyroidism: 13-signature model gave 87.88% sensitivity, 81.08% specificity.

Transcripts of RNA were the source for amplifying TCR beta CDR3 regions. Following a first-round RT-PCR that used HTBI primers, a second-round multiplex PCR was carried out. TCRdb called the multiplex PCR reads again in MiXCR, with one record for every CDR3 protein. The table includes 300,000 to 400,000 distinct CDR3 sequences, 17% detected once. The CDR3 totals 13 residues. The germline V gene has CDR1 SGDLS and CDR2 YYNGEE. V dropped 4 bases and J dropped 4 bases, with 9 bases sitting between them. This clonotype was seen at least ten times. What it binds is not known. The TCR sequence derives from an adult woman with stable Graves' hyperthyroidism. The specimen sequenced was peripheral blood. The J gene is TRBJ1-3, the V gene TRBV9, with a possible D match to TRBD1 (5 bases). The CDR3 spells CASSKGTGNTIYF. DNA of the CDR3: TGTGCCAGCAGCAAAGGGACGGGAAACACCATATATTTT.